This T cell receptor (beta chain) is from a study of radiotherapy plus CTLA-4 blockade in lung cancer. At the level of the study: The study recorded objective responses in about 20% of patients and disease control in 25% to 35%.

Overall study results and limits: With interferon-beta, early dynamics of blood T cell clones were reported to best predict response.

From germline, CDR1 is DFQATT and CDR2 SNEGSKA (reference sequence). CDR3 length: 11 amino acids. Trimming at V came to 5 bases and at J to 8 bases, leaving 5 bases not matched to a gene. Assay used: immunoSEQ multiplex PCR; TCRdb lists only in-frame clones, some missing. The sample has 90,000 to 150,000 clones, about 83% seen once. For this clone: Its matching antigen is unknown.

Sequenced here: peripheral blood, sampled from a patient treated with radiotherapy plus ipilimumab. This chain uses TRBV20-1 with TRBJ1-2; 7 positions match TRBD1. The sequence derives from a human donor with non-small cell lung cancer who had a partial response to radiotherapy plus ipilimumab. The CDR3 sequence is CSAPGQYGYTF. CDR3 coding DNA: TGCAGTGCTCCGGGACAGTACGGCTACACCTTC.